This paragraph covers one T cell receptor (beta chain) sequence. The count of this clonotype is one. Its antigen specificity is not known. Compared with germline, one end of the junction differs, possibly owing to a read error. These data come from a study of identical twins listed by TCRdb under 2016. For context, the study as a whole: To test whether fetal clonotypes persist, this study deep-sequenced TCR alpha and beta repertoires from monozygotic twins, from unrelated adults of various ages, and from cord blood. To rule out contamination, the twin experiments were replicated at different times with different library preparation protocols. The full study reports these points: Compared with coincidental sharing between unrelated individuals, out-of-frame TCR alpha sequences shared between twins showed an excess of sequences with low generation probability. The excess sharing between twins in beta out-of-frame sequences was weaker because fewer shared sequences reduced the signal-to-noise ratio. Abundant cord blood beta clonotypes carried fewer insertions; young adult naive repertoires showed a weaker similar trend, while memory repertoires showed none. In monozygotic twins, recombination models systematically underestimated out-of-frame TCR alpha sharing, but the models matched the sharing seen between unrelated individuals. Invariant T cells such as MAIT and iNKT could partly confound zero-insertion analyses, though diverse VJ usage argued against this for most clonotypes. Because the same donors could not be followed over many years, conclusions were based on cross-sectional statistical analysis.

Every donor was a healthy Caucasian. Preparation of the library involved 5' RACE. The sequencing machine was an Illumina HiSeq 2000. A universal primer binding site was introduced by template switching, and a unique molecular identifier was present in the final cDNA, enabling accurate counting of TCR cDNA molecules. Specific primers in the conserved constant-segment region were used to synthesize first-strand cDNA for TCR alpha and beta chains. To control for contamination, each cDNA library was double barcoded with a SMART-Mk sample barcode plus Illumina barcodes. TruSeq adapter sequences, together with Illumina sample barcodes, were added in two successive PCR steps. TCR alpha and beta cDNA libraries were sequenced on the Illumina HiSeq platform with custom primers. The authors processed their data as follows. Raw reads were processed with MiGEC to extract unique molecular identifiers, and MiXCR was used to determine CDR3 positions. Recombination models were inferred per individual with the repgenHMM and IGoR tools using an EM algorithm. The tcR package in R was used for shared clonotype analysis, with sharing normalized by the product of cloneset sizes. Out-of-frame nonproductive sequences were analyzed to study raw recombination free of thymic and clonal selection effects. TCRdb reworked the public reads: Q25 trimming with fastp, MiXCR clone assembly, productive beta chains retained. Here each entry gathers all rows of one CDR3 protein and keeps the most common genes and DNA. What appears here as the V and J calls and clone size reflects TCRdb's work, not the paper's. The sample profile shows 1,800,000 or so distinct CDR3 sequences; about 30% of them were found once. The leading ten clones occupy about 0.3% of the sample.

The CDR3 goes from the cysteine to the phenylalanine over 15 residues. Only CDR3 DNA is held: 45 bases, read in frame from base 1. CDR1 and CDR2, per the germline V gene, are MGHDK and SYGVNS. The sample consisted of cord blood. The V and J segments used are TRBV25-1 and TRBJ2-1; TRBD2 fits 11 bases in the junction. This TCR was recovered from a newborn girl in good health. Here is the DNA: TGTGCCAGCAGTGAACTAGCGGGAGGCCGTAATGGGCAGTTCTTC. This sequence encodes CASSELAGGRNGQFF.